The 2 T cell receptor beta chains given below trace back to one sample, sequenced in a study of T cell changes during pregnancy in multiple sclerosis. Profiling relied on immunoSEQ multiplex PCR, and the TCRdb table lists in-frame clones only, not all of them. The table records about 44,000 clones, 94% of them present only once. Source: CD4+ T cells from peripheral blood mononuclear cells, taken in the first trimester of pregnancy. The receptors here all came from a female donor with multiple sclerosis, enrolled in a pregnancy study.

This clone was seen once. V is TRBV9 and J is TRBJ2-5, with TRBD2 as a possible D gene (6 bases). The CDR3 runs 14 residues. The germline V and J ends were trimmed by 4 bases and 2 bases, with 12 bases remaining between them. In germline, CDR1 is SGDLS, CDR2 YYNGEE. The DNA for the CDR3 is TGTGCCAGCAGCCCAGCTAGCGTACAAGAGACCCAGTACTTC. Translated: CASSPASVQETQYF.

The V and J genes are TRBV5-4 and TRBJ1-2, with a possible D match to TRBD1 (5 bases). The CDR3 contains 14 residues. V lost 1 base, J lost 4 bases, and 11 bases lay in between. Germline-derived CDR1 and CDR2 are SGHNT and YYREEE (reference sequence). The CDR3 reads CASSLKSGSYGYTF. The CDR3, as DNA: TGTGCCAGCAGCTTGAAGTCAGGGTCCTATGGCTACACCTTC. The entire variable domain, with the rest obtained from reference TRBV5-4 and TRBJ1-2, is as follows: ETGVTQSPTHLIKTRGQQVTLRCSSQSGHNTVSWYQQALGQGPQFIFQYYREEENGRGNFPPRFSGLQFPNYSSELNVNALELDDSALYLCASSLKSGSYGYTFGSGTRLTVV.